The rows below give T cell receptor beta chains drawn from one sample of a study of cytotoxic CD8 clonotypes in ibrutinib-treated CLL. Generated by immunoSEQ multiplex PCR, the TCRdb table keeps only in-frame clones and is missing some. The sample lists tens of thousands of clones, about nine tenths seen once, with 3% to 3.5% in the top ten. The sequenced sample was PBMCs, obtained after 12 months of ibrutinib treatment. These receptors were obtained from a human donor with chronic lymphocytic leukemia. CDR3s include the opening cysteine and the closing phenylalanine or tryptophan. D genes are given only for firm matches. Only part of the rows carry a size: once, few, many, or a class if the clone is expanded.

CDR3: CASSLGTSDYEQYF; DNA: TGTGCCAGCAGCTTAGGGACTAGCGACTACGAGCAGTACTTC; D: TRBD2; J: TRBJ2-7; V: TRBV7-9; size: -
CDR3: CAWRTGAEAFF; DNA: TGTGCCTGGAGGACGGGGGCTGAAGCTTTCTTT; D: -; J: TRBJ1-1; V: TRBV30; size: -
CDR3: CASSQDWTQPQHF; DNA: TGTGCCAGCAGCCAAGATTGGACTCAGCCCCAGCATTTT; D: -; J: TRBJ1-5; V: TRBV14; size: -
CDR3: CASSLGRDGYGYTF; DNA: TGTGCCAGTAGTTTGGGGCGGGACGGCTATGGCTACACCTTC; D: -; J: TRBJ1-2; V: TRBV19; size: -
CDR3: CASSMTGTRLATNEKLFF; DNA: TGTGCCAGCAGCATGACAGGAACAAGACTTGCAACTAATGAAAAACTGTTTTTT; D: -; J: TRBJ1-4; V: TRBV11-3; size: -
CDR3: CASSIKETQYF; DNA: TGTGCCAGTAGTATAAAAGAGACCCAGTACTTC; D: -; J: TRBJ2-5; V: TRBV19; size: few
CDR3: CASSLSIIFFTSGSAGELFF; DNA: TGTGCCAGCAGTTTATCGATAATTTTTTTCACTAGCGGGAGCGCCGGGGAGCTGTTTTTT; D: TRBD2; J: TRBJ2-2; V: TRBV27; size: few
CDR3: CASSQSRQGREFGANVLTF; DNA: TGCGCCAGCAGTCAATCTCGGCAGGGCAGAGAATTCGGGGCCAACGTCCTGACTTTC; D: -; J: TRBJ2-6; V: TRBV23-1; size: -
CDR3: CAWSKDRNTDTQYF; DNA: TGTGCCTGGAGTAAGGACAGAAACACAGATACGCAGTATTTT; D: -; J: TRBJ2-3; V: TRBV30; size: -
CDR3: CAIRTGTENTEAFF; DNA: TGTGCCATCAGGACAGGGACAGAGAACACTGAAGCTTTCTTT; D: TRBD1; J: TRBJ1-1; V: TRBV10-3; size: once
CDR3: CASSIYRSSYEQYF; DNA: TGTGCCAGTAGTATCTACAGGAGCTCCTACGAGCAGTACTTC; D: -; J: TRBJ2-7; V: TRBV19; size: -
CDR3: CASSPRLGAQPQHF; DNA: TGTGCCAGCAGCCCGAGATTGGGGGCTCAGCCCCAGCATTTT; D: -; J: TRBJ1-5; V: TRBV7-9; size: -
CDR3: CASSQGSSTYEQYF; DNA: TGCGCCAGCAGCCAAGGGTCTAGCACGTACGAGCAGTACTTC; D: -; J: TRBJ2-7; V: TRBV4-1; size: -
CDR3: CASSPKSRESKNIQYF; DNA: TGTGCCAGCAGCCCCAAGTCAAGGGAATCCAAAAACATTCAGTACTTC; D: -; J: TRBJ2-4; V: TRBV7-2; size: -
CDR3: CASSVGGSYNEQFF; DNA: TGTGCCAGCAGCGTGGGCGGGAGCTACAATGAGCAGTTCTTC; D: TRBD2; J: TRBJ2-1; V: TRBV9; size: -
CDR3: CASSPQGSVGANVLTF; DNA: TGTGCCAGCAGCCCCCAGGGGTCGGTTGGGGCCAACGTCCTGACTTTC; D: -; J: TRBJ2-6; V: TRBV7-3; size: -
CDR3: CAIRGQGGQMDGTDTQYF; DNA: TGTGCCATCAGGGGACAGGGAGGACAAATGGATGGCACAGATACGCAGTATTTT; D: TRBD1; J: TRBJ2-3; V: TRBV10-3; size: -
CDR3: CASSFGGGDEQYF; DNA: TGTGCCAGCAGCTTTGGGGGTGGCGACGAGCAGTACTTC; D: -; J: TRBJ2-7; V: TRBV7-2; size: -
CDR3: CASSRVAGVGASTDTQYF; DNA: TGCGCCAGCAGCCGCGTAGCGGGAGTGGGAGCTAGCACAGATACGCAGTATTTT; D: TRBD2; J: TRBJ2-3; V: TRBV4-3; size: -
CDR3: CASSRGTGVRGGNTEAFF; DNA: TGTGCCAGCAGCCGAGGAACAGGGGTTCGGGGCGGGAACACTGAAGCTTTCTTT; D: TRBD1; J: TRBJ1-1; V: TRBV7-9; size: -
CDR3: CASSQIGTGRTKNIQYF; DNA: TGCGCCAGCAGCCAGATCGGGACAGGGCGGACCAAAAACATTCAGTACTTC; D: TRBD1; J: TRBJ2-4; V: TRBV4-1; size: -
CDR3: CGSKLGIYNSPLHF; DNA: TGTGGCTCGAAGTTGGGGATATATAATTCACCCCTCCACTTT; D: -; J: TRBJ1-6; V: TRBV30; size: -
CDR3: CASSLGQNTEAFF; DNA: TGTGCCAGCAGCTTAGGGCAGAACACTGAAGCTTTCTTT; D: -; J: TRBJ1-1; V: TRBV7-9; size: -
CDR3: CASSSPPGNTEAFF; DNA: TGCGCCAGCAGCTCCCCCCCGGGGAACACTGAAGCTTTCTTT; D: -; J: TRBJ1-1; V: TRBV5-1; size: few
CDR3: CASSLGRGGEQFF; DNA: TGTGCCAGCAGCTTGGGAAGGGGAGGTGAGCAGTTCTTC; D: -; J: TRBJ2-1; V: TRBV7-7; size: once
CDR3: CASSLQGSGNTIYF; DNA: TGTGCCAGCAGTCTCCAGGGTAGTGGAAACACCATATATTTT; D: -; J: TRBJ1-3; V: TRBV7-9; size: -
CDR3: CAISERGQGLGNEQFF; DNA: TGTGCCATCAGTGAGAGAGGACAGGGTCTTGGGAATGAGCAGTTCTTC; D: TRBD1; J: TRBJ2-1; V: TRBV10-3; size: -
CDR3: CASSYGQFSNEKLFF; DNA: TGCGCCAGCAGCTATGGACAGTTCTCTAATGAAAAACTGTTTTTT; D: -; J: TRBJ1-4; V: TRBV5-1; size: -
CDR3: CASSWDRDSIYEQYF; DNA: TGTGCCAGCAGCTGGGACCGGGACTCCATCTACGAGCAGTACTTC; D: -; J: TRBJ2-7; V: TRBV6-5; size: -
CDR3: CASGLGYRGTDTQYF; DNA: TGTGCCAGCGGTCTGGGGTACAGAGGCACAGATACGCAGTATTTT; D: -; J: TRBJ2-3; V: TRBV2; size: -
CDR3: CASSPNAGANVLTF; DNA: TGCGCCAGCAGCCCTAACGCCGGGGCCAACGTCCTGACTTTC; D: -; J: TRBJ2-6; V: TRBV10-1; size: few
CDR3: CASSPTSGHSYNEQFF; DNA: TGCGCCAGCAGCCCTACTAGCGGCCACTCCTACAATGAGCAGTTCTTC; D: TRBD2; J: TRBJ2-1; V: TRBV5-1; size: -
CDR3: CASSELGADTQYF; DNA: TGTGCCAGCAGTGAACTAGGCGCAGATACGCAGTATTTT; D: -; J: TRBJ2-3; V: TRBV2; size: -
CDR3: CASSQGDRGETQYF; DNA: TGCGCCAGCAGCCAAGGGGACAGGGGAGAGACCCAGTACTTC; D: TRBD1; J: TRBJ2-5; V: TRBV4-1; size: few
CDR3: CASSYDQLNTEAFF; DNA: TGTGCCAGCAGTTACGACCAGCTAAACACTGAAGCTTTCTTT; D: -; J: TRBJ1-1; V: TRBV6-5; size: -
CDR3: CAIREDRGGYSYNEQFF; DNA: TGTGCCATCAGGGAGGACAGGGGGGGTTACTCCTACAATGAGCAGTTCTTC; D: TRBD1; J: TRBJ2-1; V: TRBV10-3; size: -
CDR3: CASSVSSGVYEQYF; DNA: TGTGCCAGCAGCGTATCTAGCGGGGTCTACGAGCAGTACTTC; D: TRBD2; J: TRBJ2-7; V: TRBV9; size: -
CDR3: CASTLPGNTEAFF; DNA: TGTGCCAGCACCCTGCCAGGGAACACTGAAGCTTTCTTT; D: -; J: TRBJ1-1; V: TRBV28; size: -
CDR3: CASTVVGTQHF; DNA: TGTGCCAGCACGGTCGTGGGGACACAGCATTTT; D: -; J: TRBJ1-5; V: TRBV28; size: -
CDR3: CASSPNARQVMAEAFF; DNA: TGCGCCAGCAGCCCTAATGCCCGACAGGTTATGGCTGAAGCTTTCTTT; D: -; J: TRBJ1-1; V: TRBV5-1; size: -
CDR3: CASSWDRDEQYF; DNA: TGCGCCAGCAGCTGGGACAGGGACGAGCAGTACTTC; D: TRBD1; J: TRBJ2-7; V: TRBV5-1; size: -
CDR3: CASTAIGGWSEAFF; DNA: TGTGCCAGCACCGCCATCGGGGGATGGTCTGAAGCTTTCTTT; D: -; J: TRBJ1-1; V: TRBV11-3; size: few
CDR3: CASSEWRGINEKLFF; DNA: TGTGCCAGCAGTGAATGGAGGGGGATAAATGAAAAACTGTTTTTT; D: -; J: TRBJ1-4; V: TRBV6-1; size: once
CDR3: CASSPTAGGEQYF; DNA: TGTGCCAGCAGCCCGACAGCGGGAGGCGAGCAGTACTTC; D: TRBD2; J: TRBJ2-7; V: TRBV7-6; size: -
CDR3: CASSLARTTRAEAFF; DNA: TGTGCCAGCAGCTTAGCGAGAACTACACGGGCTGAAGCTTTCTTT; D: -; J: TRBJ1-1; V: TRBV7-2; size: -
CDR3: CASSVAVAGGPRVQYF; DNA: TGTGCCAGCAGCGTAGCGGTAGCGGGAGGGCCCCGGGTGCAGTACTTC; D: TRBD2; J: TRBJ2-7; V: TRBV9; size: -
CDR3: CASSLGEDGRYGYTF; DNA: TGCGCCAGCAGCTTGGGAGAAGACGGACGATATGGCTACACCTTC; D: -; J: TRBJ1-2; V: TRBV5-1; size: -